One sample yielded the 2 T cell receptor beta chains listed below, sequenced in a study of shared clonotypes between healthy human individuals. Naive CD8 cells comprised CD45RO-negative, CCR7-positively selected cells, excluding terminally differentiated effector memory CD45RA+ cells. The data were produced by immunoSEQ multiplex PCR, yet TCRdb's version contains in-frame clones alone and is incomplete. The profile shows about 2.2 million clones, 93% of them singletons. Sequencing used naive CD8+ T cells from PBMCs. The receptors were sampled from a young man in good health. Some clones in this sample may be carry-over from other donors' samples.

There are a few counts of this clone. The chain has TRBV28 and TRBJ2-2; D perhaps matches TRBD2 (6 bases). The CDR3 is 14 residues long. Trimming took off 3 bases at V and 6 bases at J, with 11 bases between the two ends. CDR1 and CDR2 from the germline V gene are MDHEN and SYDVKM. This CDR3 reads CASSLQGGAGELFF. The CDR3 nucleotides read TGTGCCAGCAGTTTGCAGGGAGGCGCCGGGGAGCTGTTTTTT.

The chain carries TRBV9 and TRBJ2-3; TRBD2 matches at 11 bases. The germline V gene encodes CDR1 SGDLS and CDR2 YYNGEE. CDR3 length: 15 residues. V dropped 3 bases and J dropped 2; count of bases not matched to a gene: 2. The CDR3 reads CASSDSGRATDTQYF. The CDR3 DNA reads TGTGCCAGCAGCGATAGCGGGAGGGCCACAGATACGCAGTATTTT.